This T cell receptor beta chain was sequenced for a study of shared clonotypes between healthy human individuals. Assay runs were performed at deep level. Sequencing used immunoSEQ multiplex PCR; TCRdb keeps in-frame clones, though not all of them. Of about 480,000 clones listed, less than 85% were seen once; the top ten hold approximately 13%. All participating donors were Caucasian adults from Nashville, Tennessee. After removal of 0 bases from V and 5 bases from J, the junction contained 7 bases not matched to a gene. Germline lookup yields CDR1 SGHRS and CDR2 YFSETQ. CDR3 length: 15 amino acids. Study outcomes and limitations: Investigators collected only blood, and repertoires in tissues likely differ.

This clone was detected only a few times. Its antigen is unidentified. Sequencing used PBMCs. The chain joins TRBV5-1 to TRBJ1-1; 7 nucleotides align to TRBD1. The receptor was isolated from a woman aged 40 to 50 in good health. Some clones in this sample may be carry-over from other donors' samples. The CDR3 nucleotides read TGCGCCAGCAGCTTGGAACAGGGGAAGGGGACTGAAGCTTTCTTT. Amino acids: CASSLEQGKGTEAFF.